This T cell receptor beta chain was documented in a study of PD-L1 blockade in urothelial cancer. Germline CDR1 LGHNA, CDR2 YSLEER. The V gene lost 3 bases and the J gene lost 4 bases, with 15 bases spanning the gap. This CDR3 spans 15 amino acids. Sequenced by immunoSEQ multiplex PCR; TCRdb stores in-frame clones only, minus some. This table holds around 40,000 clones, around 88% found once. This sequence was found in a man in his 60s with urothelial cancer. The rearrangement joins TRBV4-3 to TRBJ1-2; D gene ambiguous. The sample was PBMCs, taken around atezolizumab (anti-PD-L1) treatment. The DNA of the CDR3 is TGCGCCAGCAGCCAGGCCTCGGAAGGAGGCTATGGCTACACCTTC. It is translated as CASSQASEGGYGYTF.